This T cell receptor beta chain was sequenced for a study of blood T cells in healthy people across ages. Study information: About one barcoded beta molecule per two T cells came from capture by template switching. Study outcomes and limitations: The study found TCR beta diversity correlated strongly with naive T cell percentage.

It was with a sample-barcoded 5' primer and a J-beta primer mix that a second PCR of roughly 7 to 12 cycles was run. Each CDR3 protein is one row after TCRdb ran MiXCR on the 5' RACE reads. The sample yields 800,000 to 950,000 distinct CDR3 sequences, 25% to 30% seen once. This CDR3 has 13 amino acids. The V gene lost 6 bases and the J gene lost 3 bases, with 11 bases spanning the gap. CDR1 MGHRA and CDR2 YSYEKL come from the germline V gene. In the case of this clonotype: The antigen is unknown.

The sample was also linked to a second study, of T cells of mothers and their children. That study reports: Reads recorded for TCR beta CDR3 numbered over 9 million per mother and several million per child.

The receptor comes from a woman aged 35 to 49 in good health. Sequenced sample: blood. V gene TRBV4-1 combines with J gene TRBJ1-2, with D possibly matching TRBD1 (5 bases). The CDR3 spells CASSPPGDYGYTF. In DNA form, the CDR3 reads TGCGCCAGCAGTCCCCCGGGGGACTATGGCTACACCTTC.